The present T cell receptor (beta chain) was sequenced within a study of cytomegalovirus exposure and HLA in healthy donors. This clone was found a few times. The antigen is undetermined. General study findings and limits: In a later analysis, a missense DCLRE1C variant was linked to TCR beta V- and J-gene trimming. Segments of the TCR beta V type were, in most cases, productive about 87% or about 30% of the time in an earlier analysis.

This PCR relied on a set of 60 Vbeta primers and 13 Jbeta primers. Data came from immunoSEQ multiplex PCR; TCRdb stores just in-frame clones and leaves some out. The table has roughly 92,000 clones, over 70% seen once. With V trimmed by 4 bases and J by 6 bases, 10 bases remained unmatched. CDR3 size: 15 residues. Germline assignment: CDR1 MNHNY and CDR2 SVGAGI (reference sequence). The material sequenced was PBMCs. V usage is TRBV6-6 and J usage is TRBJ1-2; 8 bases fit TRBD1. This clonotype was obtained from a woman aged 45-59 years in good health and CMV-seropositive. The CDR3: CASSSPGQGSDGYTF. The CDR3 DNA is TGTGCCAGCAGTTCCCCTGGACAGGGCTCGGATGGCTACACCTTC.